This entry features one T cell receptor beta chain sequence. This sample is part of a study of blood T cell repertoires in COVID-19. Study-wide context: The United States, Italy and Spain supplied acute and convalescent COVID-19 samples. Sources were T cells, B-cell-depleted T cells, or PBMCs; the material itself was cDNA or gDNA.

This CDR3 is 15 amino acids long. Per germline, CDR1 SGHTA and CDR2 FQGTGA. The ends lost 2 bases at V and 3 bases at J; junction bases unmatched: 5. Methods used by the authors: Amplified reference gene primers provided the basis for estimating nucleated cell counts. TCRdb's table, derived via immunoSEQ multiplex PCR, lists solely in-frame clones and lacks some. V and J calls and clone size are those listed in that table; D and trimming were worked out from the DNA. The table records tens of thousands of clones, approximately 84% of them present only once. The sequencing input was peripheral blood. V and J are TRBV7-3 and TRBJ2-3; 7 nucleotides match TRBD1. The sequence was collected from a man between 65 and 79 years old with acute or convalescent COVID-19. The CDR3 nucleotides read TGTGCCAGCAGCTTAGGGGGACAGCAGACAGATACGCAGTATTTT. It is translated as CASSLGGQQTDTQYF.